The TCR beta chain described here comes from a study of cytomegalovirus exposure and HLA in healthy donors. Across the study: About four fifths of several hundred genotyped donors fell in the Caucasian-associated ancestry cluster.

The length of the CDR3 is 14 residues. The V and J ends lost 2 bases and 7 bases respectively, with 9 bases between them. Germline CDR1 SGHTA, CDR2 FQGNSA. PCR primers comprised 60 Vbeta and 13 Jbeta primers. The repertoire was sequenced with immunoSEQ multiplex PCR; TCRdb's copy has only in-frame clones and lacks some. Found here are approximately 150,000 clones, 68% of them singletons; the top ten hold over 1.2%. Sequencing was performed on PBMCs. This receptor was obtained from a man aged 50 to 59 in good health and CMV-seronegative. The genes are TRBV7-2 and TRBJ1-6; D is perhaps TRBD1 (6 bases). The CDR3 region is CASSLQGMNSPLHF. The CDR3 region has the DNA TGTGCCAGCAGCTTACAGGGGATGAATTCACCCCTCCACTTT.